The entry below describes one TCR beta chain. This record comes from a study of technical replicates of blood from a few donors. Clones were sequenced by immunoSEQ multiplex PCR, and TCRdb holds only the in-frame ones, with some missing. Altogether about 100,000 clones are present, roughly 95% being singletons, with the ten largest covering approximately 0.22%. This CDR3 has 14 residues. With 2 bases clipped from V and 14 bases from J, the junction kept 8 bases outside the gene matches. CDR1 and CDR2 from the germline V gene are SGHVS and FQNEAQ. The TCR originated in a human donor in good health. V gene TRBV7-8 combines with J gene TRBJ2-1, with 11 bases that match TRBD1. The source material was T cells isolated from PBMCs. The CDR3, as DNA: TGTGCCAGCAGCTTAAAGGGTGGGGACAGGGGGAAGTTCTTC. Translating gives CASSLKGGDRGKFF.